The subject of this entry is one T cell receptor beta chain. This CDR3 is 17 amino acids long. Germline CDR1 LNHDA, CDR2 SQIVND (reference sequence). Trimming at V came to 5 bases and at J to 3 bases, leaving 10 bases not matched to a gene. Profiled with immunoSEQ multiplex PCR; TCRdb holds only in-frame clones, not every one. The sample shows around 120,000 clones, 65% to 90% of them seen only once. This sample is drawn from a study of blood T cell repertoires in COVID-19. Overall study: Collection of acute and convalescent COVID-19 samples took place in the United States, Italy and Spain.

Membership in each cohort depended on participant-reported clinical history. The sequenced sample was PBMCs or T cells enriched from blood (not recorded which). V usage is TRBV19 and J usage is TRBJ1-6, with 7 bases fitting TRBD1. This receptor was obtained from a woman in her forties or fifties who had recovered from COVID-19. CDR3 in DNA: TGTGCCAGTAGTGCCCCCCGGCCAGGGGGCTATAATTCACCCCTCCACTTT. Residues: CASSAPRPGGYNSPLHF. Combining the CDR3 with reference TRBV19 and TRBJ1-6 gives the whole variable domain DGGITQSPKYLFRKEGQNVTLSCEQNLNHDAMYWYRQDPGQGLRLIYYSQIVNDFQKGDIAEGYSVSREKKESFPLTVTSAQKNPTAFYLCASSAPRPGGYNSPLHFGNGTRLTVT.